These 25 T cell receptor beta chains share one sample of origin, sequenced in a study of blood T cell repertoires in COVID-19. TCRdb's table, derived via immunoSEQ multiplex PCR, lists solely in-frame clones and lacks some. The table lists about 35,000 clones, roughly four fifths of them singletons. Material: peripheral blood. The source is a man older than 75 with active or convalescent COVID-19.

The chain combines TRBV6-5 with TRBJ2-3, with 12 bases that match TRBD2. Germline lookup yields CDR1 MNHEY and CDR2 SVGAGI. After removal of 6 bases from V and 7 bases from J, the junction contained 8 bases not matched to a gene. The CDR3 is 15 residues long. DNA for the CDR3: TGTGCCAGCAGAACGACTAGCGGGAGTGTAAATACGCAGTATTTT. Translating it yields CASRTTSGSVNTQYF.

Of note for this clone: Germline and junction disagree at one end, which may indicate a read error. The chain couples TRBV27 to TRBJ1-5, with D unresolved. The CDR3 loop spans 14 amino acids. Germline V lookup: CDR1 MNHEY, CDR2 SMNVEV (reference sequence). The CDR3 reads CAISPRFCNQPQHF. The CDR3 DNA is TGTGCCATCAGTCCCCGTTTTTGCAATCAGCCCCAGCATTTT.

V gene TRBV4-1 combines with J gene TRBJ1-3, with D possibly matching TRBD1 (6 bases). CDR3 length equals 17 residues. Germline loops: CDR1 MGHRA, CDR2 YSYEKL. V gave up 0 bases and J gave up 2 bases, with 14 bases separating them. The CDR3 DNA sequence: TGCGCCAGCAGCCAAGAAGGAGCCAGGGGAGCTGGAAACACCATATATTTT. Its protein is CASSQEGARGAGNTIYF.

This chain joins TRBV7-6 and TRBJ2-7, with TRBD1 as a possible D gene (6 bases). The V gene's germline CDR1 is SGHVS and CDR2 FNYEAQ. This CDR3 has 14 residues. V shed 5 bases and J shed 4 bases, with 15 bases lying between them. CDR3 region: CASSNRDTSYEQYF. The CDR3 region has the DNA TGTGCCAGCAGCAACCGGGACACTTCATACGAGCAGTACTTC. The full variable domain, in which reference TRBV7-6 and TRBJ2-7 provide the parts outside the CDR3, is GAGVSQSPRYKVTKRGQDVALRCDPISGHVSLYWYRQALGQGPEFLTYFNYEAQQDKSGLPNDRFSAERPEGSISTLTIQRTEQRDSAMYRCASSNRDTSYEQYFGPGTRLTVT.

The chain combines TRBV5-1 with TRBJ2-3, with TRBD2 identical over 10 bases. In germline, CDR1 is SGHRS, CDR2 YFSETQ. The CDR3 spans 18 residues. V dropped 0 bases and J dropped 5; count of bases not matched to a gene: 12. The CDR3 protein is CASSLGRPLAGVGDTQYF. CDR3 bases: TGCGCCAGCAGCTTGGGGAGACCTCTAGCGGGAGTTGGAGATACGCAGTATTTT.

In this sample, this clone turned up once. For the CDR3, the DNA is TGTGCCAGCAGCCCCTCGCCGGGGGAGGGCCCCTACGAGCAGTACTTC. Its protein product is CASSPSPGEGPYEQYF. V and J are TRBV14 and TRBJ2-7, with 7 bases matching TRBD2. Germline trimming cut 4 bases from V and 2 bases from J; bases unmatched to any gene: 11. Germline V gene data show CDR1 as SGHDN and CDR2 as FVKESK. This CDR3 contains 16 residues.

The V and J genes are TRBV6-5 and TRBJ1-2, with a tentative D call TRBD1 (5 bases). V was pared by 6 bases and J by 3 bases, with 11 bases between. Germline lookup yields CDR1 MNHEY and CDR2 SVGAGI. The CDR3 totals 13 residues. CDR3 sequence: CASSLGVDYGYTF. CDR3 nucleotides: TGTGCCAGCAGCTTAGGGGTTGACTATGGCTACACCTTC.

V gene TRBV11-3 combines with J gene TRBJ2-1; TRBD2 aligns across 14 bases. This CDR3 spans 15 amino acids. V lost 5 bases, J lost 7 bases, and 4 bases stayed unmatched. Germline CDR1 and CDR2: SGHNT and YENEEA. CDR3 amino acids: CASSTGTSGSNEQFF. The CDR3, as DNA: TGTGCCAGCAGCACCGGGACTAGCGGGAGTAATGAGCAGTTCTTC.

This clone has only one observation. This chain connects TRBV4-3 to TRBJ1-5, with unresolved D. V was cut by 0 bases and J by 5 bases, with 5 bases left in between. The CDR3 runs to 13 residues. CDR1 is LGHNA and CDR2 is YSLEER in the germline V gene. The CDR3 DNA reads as TGCGCCAGCAGCCAAGAGGAGCATCAGCCCCAGCATTTT. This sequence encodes CASSQEEHQPQHF.

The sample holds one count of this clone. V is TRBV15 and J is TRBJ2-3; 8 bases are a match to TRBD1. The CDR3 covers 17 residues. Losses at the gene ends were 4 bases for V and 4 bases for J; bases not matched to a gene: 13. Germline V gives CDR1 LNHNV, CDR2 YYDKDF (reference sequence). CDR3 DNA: TGTGCCACCAGCAAATTTTTCGGCAGGGGGCGTCCAGATACGCAGTATTTT. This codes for CATSKFFGRGRPDTQYF.

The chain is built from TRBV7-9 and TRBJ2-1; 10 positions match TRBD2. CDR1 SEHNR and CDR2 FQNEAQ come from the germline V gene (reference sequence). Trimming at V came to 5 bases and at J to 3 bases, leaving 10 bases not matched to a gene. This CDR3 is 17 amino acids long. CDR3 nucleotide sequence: TGTGCCAGCAGCGGAACGGATACTAGCGGGAACTACAATGAGCAGTTCTTC. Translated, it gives CASSGTDTSGNYNEQFF.

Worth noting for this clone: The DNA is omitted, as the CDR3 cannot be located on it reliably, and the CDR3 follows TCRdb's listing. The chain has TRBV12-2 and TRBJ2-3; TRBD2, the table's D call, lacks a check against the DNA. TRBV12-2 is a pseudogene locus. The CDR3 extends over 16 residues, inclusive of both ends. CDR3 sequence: CASRLAVASGTDTQYF.

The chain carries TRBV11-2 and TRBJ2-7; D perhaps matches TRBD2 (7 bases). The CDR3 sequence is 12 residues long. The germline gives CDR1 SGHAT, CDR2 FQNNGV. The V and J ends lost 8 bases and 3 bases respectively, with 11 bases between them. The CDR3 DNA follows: TGTGCCAGCCTGAGGGGGGGCTACGAGCAGTACTTC. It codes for CASLRGGYEQYF.

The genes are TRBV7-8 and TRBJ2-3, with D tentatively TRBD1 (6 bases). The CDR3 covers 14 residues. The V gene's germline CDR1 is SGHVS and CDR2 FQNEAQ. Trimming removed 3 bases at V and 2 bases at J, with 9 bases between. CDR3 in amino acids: CASSLGANTDTQYF. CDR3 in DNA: TGTGCCAGCAGCTTGGGGGCCAACACAGATACGCAGTATTTT. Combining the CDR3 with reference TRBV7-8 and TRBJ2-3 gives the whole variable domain GAGVSQSPRYKVAKRGQDVALRCDPISGHVSLFWYQQALGQGPEFLTYFQNEAQLDKSGLPSDRFFAERPEGSVSTLKIQRTQQEDSAVYLCASSLGANTDTQYFGPGTRLTVL.

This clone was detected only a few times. The CDR3 DNA sequence: TGTGCCAGCACCCGGGTAGGGACAGGGACTGAAGCTTTCTTT. It yields the protein CASTRVGTGTEAFF. The chain employs TRBV27 and TRBJ1-1, with 9 bases fitting TRBD1. Germline assignment: CDR1 MNHEY and CDR2 SMNVEV (reference sequence). The CDR3 extends over 14 amino acids. V shed 7 bases, J shed 5 bases, and the junction held 8 bases outside the gene matches.

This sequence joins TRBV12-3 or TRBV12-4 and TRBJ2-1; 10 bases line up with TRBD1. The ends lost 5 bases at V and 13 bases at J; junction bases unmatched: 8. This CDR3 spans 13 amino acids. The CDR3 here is CASSAGQGIGQFF. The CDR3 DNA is TGTGCCAGCAGTGCGGGACAGGGGATAGGCCAGTTCTTC.

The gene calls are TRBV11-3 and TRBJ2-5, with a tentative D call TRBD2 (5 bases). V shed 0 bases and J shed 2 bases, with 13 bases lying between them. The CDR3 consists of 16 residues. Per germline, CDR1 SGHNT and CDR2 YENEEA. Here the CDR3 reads CASSLDEGGQQETQYF. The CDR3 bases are TGTGCCAGCAGCTTAGATGAGGGCGGGCAGCAAGAGACCCAGTACTTC.

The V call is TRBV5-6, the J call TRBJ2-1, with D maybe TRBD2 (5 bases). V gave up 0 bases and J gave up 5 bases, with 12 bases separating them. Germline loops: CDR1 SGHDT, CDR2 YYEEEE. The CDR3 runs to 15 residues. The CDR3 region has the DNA TGTGCCAGCAGCTTGGACGGGGTACCCGACAATGAGCAGTTCTTC. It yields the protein CASSLDGVPDNEQFF.

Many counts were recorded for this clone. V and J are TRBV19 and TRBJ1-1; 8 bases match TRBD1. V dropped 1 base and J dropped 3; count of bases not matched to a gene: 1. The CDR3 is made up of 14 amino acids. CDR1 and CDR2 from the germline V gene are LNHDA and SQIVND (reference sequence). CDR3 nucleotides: TGTGCCAGTAGTATAGGGGGACAGGACACTGAAGCTTTCTTT. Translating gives CASSIGGQDTEAFF.

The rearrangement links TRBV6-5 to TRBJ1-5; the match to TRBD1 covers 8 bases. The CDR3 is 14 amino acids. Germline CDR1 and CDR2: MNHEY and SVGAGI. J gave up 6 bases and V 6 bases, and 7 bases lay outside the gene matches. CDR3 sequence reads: CASRLDRAGQPQHF. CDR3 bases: TGTGCCAGCAGGTTGGACAGGGCAGGTCAGCCCCAGCATTTT.

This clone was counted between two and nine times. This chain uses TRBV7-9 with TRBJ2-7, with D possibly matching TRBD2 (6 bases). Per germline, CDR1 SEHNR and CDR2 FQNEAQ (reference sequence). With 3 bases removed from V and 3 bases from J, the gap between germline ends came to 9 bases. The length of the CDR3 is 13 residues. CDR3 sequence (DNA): TGTGCCAGCAGCTTCCAGGGACTCTACGAGCAGTACTTC. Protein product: CASSFQGLYEQYF. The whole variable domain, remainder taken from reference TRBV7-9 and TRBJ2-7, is DTGVSQNPRHKITKRGQNVTFRCDPISEHNRLYWYRQTLGQGPEFLTYFQNEAQLEKSRLLSDRFSAERPKGSFSTLEIQRTEQGDSAMYLCASSFQGLYEQYFGPGTRLTVT.

This CDR3 is CASSLGLGAGEQFF. As DNA, the CDR3 is TGCGCCAGCAGCCTCGGACTAGGGGCGGGTGAGCAGTTCTTC. This chain joins TRBV5-1 and TRBJ2-1; 7 positions match TRBD2. The V and J ends lost 4 bases and 9 bases, in that order; junction bases with no gene match: 10. Germline-derived CDR1 and CDR2 are SGHRS and YFSETQ. This CDR3 region has 14 residues.

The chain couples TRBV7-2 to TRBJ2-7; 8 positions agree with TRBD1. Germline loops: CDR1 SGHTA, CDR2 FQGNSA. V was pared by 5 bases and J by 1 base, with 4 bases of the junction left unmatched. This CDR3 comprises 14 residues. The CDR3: CASSPGDRSYEQYF. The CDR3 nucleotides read TGTGCCAGCAGCCCGGGGGACAGGTCCTACGAGCAGTACTTC.

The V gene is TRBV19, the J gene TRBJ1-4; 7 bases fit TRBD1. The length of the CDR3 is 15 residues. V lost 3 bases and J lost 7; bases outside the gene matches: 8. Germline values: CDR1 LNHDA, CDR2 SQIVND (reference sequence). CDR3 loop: CASSIRRGPSEKLFF. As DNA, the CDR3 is TGTGCCAGTAGTATTCGAAGGGGGCCGAGTGAAAAACTGTTTTTT.

CDR3 bases: TGTGCCAGCAGTTACGCCGGACTAGCGCCCGAGCAGTACTTC. Amino acid sequence: CASSYAGLAPEQYF. The V and J genes are TRBV6-6 and TRBJ2-7, with 9 bases fitting TRBD2. Germline V lookup: CDR1 MNHNY, CDR2 SVGAGI (reference sequence). Germline trimming cut 2 bases from V and 6 bases from J; bases unmatched to any gene: 5. The length of the CDR3 is 14 residues.